This entry lists 8 T cell receptor beta chains sequenced from one sample in a study of shared clonotypes between healthy human individuals. Libraries were prepared by immunoSEQ multiplex PCR; TCRdb keeps only in-frame clonotypes and omits some of them. The data hold around 1.1 million clones, with roughly 77% observed a single time. Sequenced: memory CD4+ T cells from PBMCs. As for subset: CD45RA-negative fraction. The receptors stem from a man between 18 and 35 years old in good health. Some clones in this sample may be carry-over from other donors' samples.

The chain is built from TRBV6-1 and TRBJ1-2; 7 nucleotides agree with TRBD1. Germline CDR1 is MNHNS and CDR2 is SASEGT. The CDR3 covers 13 residues. Unmatched junction bases numbered 5, after V lost 6 bases and J lost 4 bases. CDR3: CASRGDRSYGYTF. CDR3 bases: TGTGCCAGCAGGGGGGACAGATCCTATGGCTACACCTTC.

In regard to this clone: Within the sample, other DNA sequences also encode this same CDR3. The gene calls are TRBV6-5 and TRBJ2-4; no reliable D call. This CDR3 is built from 11 residues. Trimming removed 0 bases from V and 8 bases from J, with 2 bases in between. Germline V CDR1 and CDR2: MNHEY, SVGAGI. The chain's CDR3 is CASSYSHIQYF. The CDR3 DNA follows: TGTGCCAGCAGTTACTCGCACATTCAGTACTTC.

This chain uses TRBV27 with TRBJ2-7; a possible D gene is TRBD2 (6 bases). CDR1 and CDR2 (germline): MNHEY, SMNVEV (reference sequence). CDR3 length: 15 amino acids. V was pared by 2 bases and J by 3 bases, with 14 bases between. The CDR3, as DNA: TGTGCCAGCAGTTTAGGCGGGGCGGGGAGCTACGAGCAGTACTTC. Translated, it gives CASSLGGAGSYEQYF.

CDR3 sequence reads: CASSRRTGVLRNEQFF. Here the CDR3 DNA reads TGTGCCAGCAGCAGGCGAACAGGGGTTCTAAGGAATGAGCAGTTCTTC. The chain couples TRBV7-2 to TRBJ2-1; TRBD1 matches at 7 bases. The V gene's germline CDR1 is SGHTA and CDR2 FQGNSA. V lost 5 bases to trimming and J lost 7 bases; unmatched junction nucleotides: 14. The CDR3 consists of 16 residues.

The rearrangement joins TRBV5-1 to TRBJ2-2; TRBD1 is a possible D gene (6 bases). Germline CDR1 and CDR2: SGHRS and YFSETQ. V lost 4 bases to trimming and J lost 0 bases, with 13 bases between them. CDR3 length equals 16 residues. In DNA, the CDR3 is TGCGCCAGCAGCGCGCAGGGGTCTACGAACACCGGGGAGCTGTTTTTT. As protein: CASSAQGSTNTGELFF.

The rearrangement links TRBV29-1 to TRBJ2-3, with D perhaps TRBD1 (6 bases). The CDR3 consists of 13 residues. The V gene lost 7 bases and the J gene lost 6 bases, with 17 bases spanning the gap. Germline V gene data show CDR1 as SQVTM and CDR2 as ANQGSEA. Here the CDR3 reads CSARAPQGDTQYF. CDR3 DNA sequence: TGCAGCGCCAGAGCCCCACAGGGTGATACGCAGTATTTT.

The chain recombines TRBV13 with TRBJ2-7, with 11 bases fitting TRBD2. The V gene's germline CDR1 is PRHDT and CDR2 FYEKMQ (reference sequence). Losses at the gene ends were 3 bases for V and 4 bases for J; bases not matched to a gene: 2. There are 14 residues in the CDR3. CDR3 protein: CASSFWTSGYEQYF. Written as DNA, the CDR3 is TGTGCCAGCAGCTTCTGGACTAGCGGGTACGAGCAGTACTTC.

The chain carries TRBV28 and TRBJ1-3; D is undetermined. The CDR3 spans 13 residues. Deletions cut 7 bases from V and 2 bases from J, with 9 bases between. CDR1 MDHEN and CDR2 SYDVKM come from the germline V gene. The CDR3 DNA is TGTGCCAGCACCGCCTTGGCTGGAAACACCATATATTTT. Translation gives CASTALAGNTIYF.